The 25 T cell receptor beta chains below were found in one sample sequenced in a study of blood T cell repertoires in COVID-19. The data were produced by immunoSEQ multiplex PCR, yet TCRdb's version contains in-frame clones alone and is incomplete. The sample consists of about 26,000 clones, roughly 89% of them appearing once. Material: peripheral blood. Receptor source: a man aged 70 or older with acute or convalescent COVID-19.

For the CDR3, the DNA is TGTGCCAGCAGCCGCACAAAGGGGGAGGACAGGGGCTCCTACGAGCAGTACTTC. It is translated as CASSRTKGEDRGSYEQYF. The V gene is TRBV21-1, the J gene TRBJ2-7; no DNA check was done on the table's D call, TRBD1. TRBV21-1 is noted as a pseudogene. The CDR3 totals 18 residues.

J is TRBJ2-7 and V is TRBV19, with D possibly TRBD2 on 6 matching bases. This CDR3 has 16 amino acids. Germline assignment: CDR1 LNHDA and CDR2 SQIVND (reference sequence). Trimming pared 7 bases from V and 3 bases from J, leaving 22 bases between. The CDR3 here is CASMRDAGPGGYEQYF. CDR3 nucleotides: TGTGCCAGTATGAGGGACGCGGGACCCGGGGGCTACGAGCAGTACTTC.

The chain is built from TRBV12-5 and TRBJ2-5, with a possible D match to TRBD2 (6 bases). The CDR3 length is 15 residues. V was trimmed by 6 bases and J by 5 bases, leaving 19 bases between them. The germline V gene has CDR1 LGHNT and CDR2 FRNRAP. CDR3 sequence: CASGPPGLWGETQYF. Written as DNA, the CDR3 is TGTGCTAGTGGGCCCCCGGGACTCTGGGGGGAGACCCAGTACTTC. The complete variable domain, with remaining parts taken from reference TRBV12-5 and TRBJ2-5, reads DARVTQTPRHKVTEMGQEVTMRCQPILGHNTVFWYRQTMMQGLELLAYFRNRAPLDDSGMPKDRFSAEMPDATLATLKIQPSEPRDSAVYFCASGPPGLWGETQYFGPGTRLLVL.

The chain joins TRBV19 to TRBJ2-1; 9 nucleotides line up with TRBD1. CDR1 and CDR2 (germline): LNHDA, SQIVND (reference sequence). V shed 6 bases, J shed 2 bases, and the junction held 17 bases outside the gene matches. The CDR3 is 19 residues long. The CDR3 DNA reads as TGTGCCAGTAGCGCACAGGGGGCGCTAGGGGTTGCCCCCTACAATGAGCAGTTCTTC. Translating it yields CASSAQGALGVAPYNEQFF.

The CDR3 nucleotides read TGTGCCAGCAGCCCCGGGACTAGGGTAGCCAAAAACATTCAGTACTTC. It encodes CASSPGTRVAKNIQYF. The chain uses TRBV7-2 and TRBJ2-4, with TRBD2 matching 8 bases. The CDR3 sequence is 16 residues long. V dropped 5 bases and J dropped 0; count of bases not matched to a gene: 6. Germline-derived CDR1 and CDR2 are SGHTA and FQGNSA.

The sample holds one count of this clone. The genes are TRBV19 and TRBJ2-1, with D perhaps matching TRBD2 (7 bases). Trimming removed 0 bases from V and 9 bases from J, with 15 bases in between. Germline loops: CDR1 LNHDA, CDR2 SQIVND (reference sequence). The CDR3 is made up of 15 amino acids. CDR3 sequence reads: CASSIDWGGAGEQFF. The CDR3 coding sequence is TGTGCCAGTAGTATAGATTGGGGGGGCGCGGGTGAGCAGTTCTTC.

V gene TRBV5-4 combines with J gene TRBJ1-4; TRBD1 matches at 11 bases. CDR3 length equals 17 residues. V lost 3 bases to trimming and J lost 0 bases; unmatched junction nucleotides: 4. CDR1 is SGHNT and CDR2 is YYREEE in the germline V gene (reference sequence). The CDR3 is CASSSPGQGATNEKLFF. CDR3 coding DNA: TGTGCCAGCAGCTCGCCGGGACAGGGGGCAACTAATGAAAAACTGTTTTTT.

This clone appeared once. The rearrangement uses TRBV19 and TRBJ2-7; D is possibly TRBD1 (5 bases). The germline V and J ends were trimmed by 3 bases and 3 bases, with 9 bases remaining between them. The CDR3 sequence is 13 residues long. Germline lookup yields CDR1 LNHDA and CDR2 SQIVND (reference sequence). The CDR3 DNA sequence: TGTGCCAGTAGTATTTCAGGGATCTACGAGCAGTACTTC. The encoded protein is CASSISGIYEQYF.

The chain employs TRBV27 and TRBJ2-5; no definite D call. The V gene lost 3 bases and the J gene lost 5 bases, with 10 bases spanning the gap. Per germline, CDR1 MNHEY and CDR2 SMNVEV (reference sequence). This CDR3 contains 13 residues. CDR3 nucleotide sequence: TGTGCCAGCAGTTTCAGTGGTTCGGAGACCCAGTACTTC. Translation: CASSFSGSETQYF.

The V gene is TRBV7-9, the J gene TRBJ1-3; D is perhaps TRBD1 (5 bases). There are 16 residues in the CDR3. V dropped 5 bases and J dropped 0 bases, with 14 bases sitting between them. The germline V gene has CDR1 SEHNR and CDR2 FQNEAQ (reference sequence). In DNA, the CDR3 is TGTGCCAGCAGCCCGGCCGCGGGGGACTCTGGAAACACCATATATTTT. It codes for CASSPAAGDSGNTIYF.

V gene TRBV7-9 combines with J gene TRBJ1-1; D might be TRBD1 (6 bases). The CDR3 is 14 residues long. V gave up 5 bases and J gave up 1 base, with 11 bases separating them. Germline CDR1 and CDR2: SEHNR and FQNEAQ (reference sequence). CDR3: CASSPKTGNTEAFF. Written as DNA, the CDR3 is TGTGCCAGCAGCCCCAAGACAGGGAACACTGAAGCTTTCTTT.

The CDR3 protein is CASSFRVVGGYTF. In nucleotides, the CDR3 is TGTGCCAGCAGCTTCCGGGTGGTAGGCGGCTACACCTTC. The rearrangement links TRBV6-2 or TRBV6-3 to TRBJ1-2, with D uncertain. V was cut by 6 bases and J by 8 bases, with 16 bases left in between. The germline V gene encodes CDR1 MNHEY and CDR2 SVGEGT. This CDR3 comprises 13 residues.

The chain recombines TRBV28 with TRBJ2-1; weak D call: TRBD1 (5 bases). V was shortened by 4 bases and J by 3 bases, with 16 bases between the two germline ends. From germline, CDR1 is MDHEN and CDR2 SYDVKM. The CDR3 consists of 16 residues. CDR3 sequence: CASSSSGQGNYNEQFF. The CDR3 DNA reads TGTGCCAGCAGTTCCTCAGGGCAGGGAAACTACAATGAGCAGTTCTTC.

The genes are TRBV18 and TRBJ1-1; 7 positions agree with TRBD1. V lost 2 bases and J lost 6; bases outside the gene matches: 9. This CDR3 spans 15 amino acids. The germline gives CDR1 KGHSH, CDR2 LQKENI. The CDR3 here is CASSPFSNRGSEAFF. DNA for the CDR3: TGTGCCAGCTCACCATTCTCCAACAGGGGATCTGAAGCTTTCTTT.

The CDR3 is CASSGKRGSTDTQYF. The CDR3 nucleotides read TGTGCCAGCAGTGGCAAGCGGGGCAGCACAGATACGCAGTATTTT. The J gene is TRBJ2-3, the V gene TRBV2, with 7 positions matching TRBD2. CDR3 length: 15 amino acids. Trimming took 4 bases from V and 0 from J; bases not matched to a gene: 4. Germline CDR1 reads SNHLY; CDR2 reads FYNNEI.

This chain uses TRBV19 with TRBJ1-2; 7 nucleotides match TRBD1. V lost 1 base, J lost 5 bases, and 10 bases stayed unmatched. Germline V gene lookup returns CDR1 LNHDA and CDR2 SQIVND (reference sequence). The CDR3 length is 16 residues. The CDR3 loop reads CASSIALDRVEYGYTF. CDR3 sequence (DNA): TGTGCCAGTAGTATAGCCCTCGACAGGGTGGAGTATGGCTACACCTTC.

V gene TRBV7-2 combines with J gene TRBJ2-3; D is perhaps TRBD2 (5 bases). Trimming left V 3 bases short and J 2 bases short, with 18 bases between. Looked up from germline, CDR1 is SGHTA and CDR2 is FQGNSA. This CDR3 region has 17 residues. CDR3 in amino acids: CASSFFDSGVPTDTQYF. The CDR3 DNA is TGTGCCAGCAGCTTTTTCGATTCCGGGGTACCCACAGATACGCAGTATTTT.

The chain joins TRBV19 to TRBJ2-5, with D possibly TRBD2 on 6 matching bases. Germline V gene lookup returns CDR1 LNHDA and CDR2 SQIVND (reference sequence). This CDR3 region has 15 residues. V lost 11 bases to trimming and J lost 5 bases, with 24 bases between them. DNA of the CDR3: TGTGCCTCACAGAGGATTAGCGGAGGAGTGGAGACCCAGTACTTC. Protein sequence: CASQRISGGVETQYF.

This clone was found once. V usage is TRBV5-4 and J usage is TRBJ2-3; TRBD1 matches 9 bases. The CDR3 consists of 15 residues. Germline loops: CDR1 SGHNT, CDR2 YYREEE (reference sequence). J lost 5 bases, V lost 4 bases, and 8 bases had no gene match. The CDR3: CASSPRQGGGDTQYF. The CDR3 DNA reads TGTGCCAGCAGCCCAAGACAGGGGGGAGGAGATACGCAGTATTTT.

The CDR3 DNA reads TGTGCCAGCTCACCACCGTCTACAGGGTCATATGGCTACACCTTC. Protein: CASSPPSTGSYGYTF. The V gene is TRBV18, the J gene TRBJ1-2; perhaps TRBD1 as D (6 bases). The CDR3 contains 15 residues. V lost 0 bases and J lost 5, with 13 bases in between. Germline V lookup: CDR1 KGHSH, CDR2 LQKENI.

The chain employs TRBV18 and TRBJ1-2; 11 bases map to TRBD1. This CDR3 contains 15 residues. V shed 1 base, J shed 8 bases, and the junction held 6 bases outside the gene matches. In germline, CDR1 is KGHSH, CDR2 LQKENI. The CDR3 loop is CASSPQSDRGLGYTF. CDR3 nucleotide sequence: TGTGCCAGCTCACCACAGTCGGACAGGGGGCTCGGCTACACCTTC.

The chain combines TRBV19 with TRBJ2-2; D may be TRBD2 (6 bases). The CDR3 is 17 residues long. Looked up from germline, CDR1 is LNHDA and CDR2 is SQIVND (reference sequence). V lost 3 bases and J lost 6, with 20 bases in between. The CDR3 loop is CASSIPLGGEMSGELFF. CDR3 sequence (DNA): TGTGCCAGTAGTATTCCCCTCGGGGGTGAGATGTCCGGGGAGCTGTTTTTT.

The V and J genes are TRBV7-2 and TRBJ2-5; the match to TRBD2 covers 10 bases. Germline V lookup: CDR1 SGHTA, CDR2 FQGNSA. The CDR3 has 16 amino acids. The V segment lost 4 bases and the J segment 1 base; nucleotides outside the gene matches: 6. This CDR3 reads CASSSPSGGPQETQYF. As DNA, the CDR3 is TGTGCCAGCAGCTCCCCTAGCGGGGGCCCCCAAGAGACCCAGTACTTC.

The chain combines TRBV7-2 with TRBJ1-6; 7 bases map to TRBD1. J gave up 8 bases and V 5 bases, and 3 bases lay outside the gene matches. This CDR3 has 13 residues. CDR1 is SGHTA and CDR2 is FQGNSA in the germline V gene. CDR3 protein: CASSPQGDSPLHF. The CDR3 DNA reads TGTGCCAGCAGCCCCCAGGGGGATTCACCCCTCCACTTT.

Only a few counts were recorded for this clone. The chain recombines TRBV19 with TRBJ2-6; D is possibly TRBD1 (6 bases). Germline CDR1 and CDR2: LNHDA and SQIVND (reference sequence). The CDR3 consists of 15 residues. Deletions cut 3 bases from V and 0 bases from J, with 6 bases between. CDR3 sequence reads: CASSIRGSGANVLTF. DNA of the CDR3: TGTGCCAGTAGTATCAGGGGCTCTGGGGCCAACGTCCTGACTTTC.